These 11 T cell receptor beta chains share one sample of origin, sequenced in a study of identical twins. TCRdb used MiXCR to reprocess the 5' RACE reads, holding one entry per CDR3 protein. Here the sample spans 450,000 to 650,000 distinct CDR3 sequences, roughly 15% being singletons. Another study also made use of these data, one on yellow fever vaccine responses in identical twins.

The sequenced sample was CD4+ T cells sorted from blood. These receptors came from a young woman in good health.

The rearrangement links TRBV12-3 or TRBV12-4 to TRBJ2-7, with D perhaps given as TRBD1 or TRBD2 (5 bases each). V was shortened by 10 bases and J by 3 bases, with 16 bases between the two germline ends. This CDR3 spans 13 amino acids. CDR3 sequence (DNA): TGTGCCAACCTTCTGGGGGATCTCTACGAGCAGTACGTC. It codes for CANLLGDLYEQYV.

This clonotype showed up just a few times. The chain links TRBV9 to TRBJ2-7; D possibly matches TRBD1 or TRBD2 (5 bases each). Trimming removed 2 bases at V and 6 bases at J, with 15 bases between. Germline CDR1 SGDLS, CDR2 YYNGEE. This CDR3 is 14 amino acids long. In DNA form, the CDR3 reads TGTGCCAGCAGCGTTGGGCAGGGAGTAGGCGAGCAGTACTTC. Its translation: CASSVGQGVGEQYF.

This clonotype came up many times. The rearrangement links TRBV5-6 to TRBJ1-4, with 9 bases aligning to TRBD1. Trimming cost V 0 bases and J 8 bases; bases outside gene matches: 5. This CDR3 contains 15 residues. Germline lookup yields CDR1 SGHDT and CDR2 YYEEEE. CDR3 amino acids: CASSLGQGVQEKLFF. The CDR3 DNA is TGTGCCAGCAGCTTGGGACAGGGGGTTCAAGAAAAACTGTTTTTT.

J is TRBJ2-2 and V is TRBV5-5, with 9 nucleotides matching TRBD2. The germline gives CDR1 SGHKS, CDR2 YYEKEE (reference sequence). The CDR3 covers 16 residues. Trimming cost V 2 bases and J 6 bases; bases outside gene matches: 8. For the CDR3, the DNA is TGTGCCAGCAGCTTAACAGGCGGGAGGGCCCCCGGGGAGCTGTTTTTT. Translated, it gives CASSLTGGRAPGELFF.

Ten or more counts support this clonotype. This chain uses TRBV10-1 with TRBJ1-4; the D is unclear. With 2 bases removed from V and 11 bases from J, the gap between germline ends came to 9 bases. The CDR3 totals 12 residues. Germline values: CDR1 WNHNN, CDR2 SYGVQD (reference sequence). For the CDR3, the DNA is TGCGCCAGCAGTGAGAGCGGTGGTAAACTGTTTTTT. Translating it yields CASSESGGKLFF.

A few counts support this clonotype. This sequence joins TRBV20-1 and TRBJ2-1, with 13 nucleotides matching TRBD2. Trimming took 5 bases from V and 7 from J; bases not matched to a gene: 11. From germline, CDR1 is DFQATT and CDR2 SNEGSKA (reference sequence). The length of the CDR3 is 16 residues. CDR3 bases: TGCAGTGCTTACCCCACTAGCGGGGGGGCCGTGAATGAGCAGTTCTTC. It yields the protein CSAYPTSGGAVNEQFF.

A few counts support this clonotype. The V and J genes are TRBV12-3 or TRBV12-4 and TRBJ2-3; 9 bases line up with TRBD2. Trimming at V came to 5 bases and at J to 1 base, leaving 10 bases not matched to a gene. This CDR3 has 17 amino acids. In DNA form, the CDR3 reads TGTGCCAGCAGTCGGGCCCTCATAGCGGGAGGCACAGATACGCAGTATTTT. Its translation is CASSRALIAGGTDTQYF.

The V call is TRBV7-2, the J call TRBJ2-2; 8 nucleotides line up with TRBD1. J gave up 5 bases and V 3 bases, and 5 bases lay outside the gene matches. This CDR3 is built from 15 residues. Germline V gene sequence: CDR1 SGHTA, CDR2 FQGNSA. CDR3 DNA sequence: TGTGCCAGCAGCTTTTCGGACAGGGTGACCGGGGAGCTGTTTTTT. Protein sequence: CASSFSDRVTGELFF.

This clonotype has just a few counts. V usage is TRBV13 and J usage is TRBJ2-3, with TRBD2 matching 8 bases. CDR1 is PRHDT and CDR2 is FYEKMQ in the germline V gene (reference sequence). CDR3 length equals 16 residues. V lost 5 bases to trimming and J lost 4 bases; unmatched junction nucleotides: 11. The CDR3 DNA reads TGTGCCAGCAGCCGCAAGGTAGCGGGATTCGCAGATACGCAGTATTTT. Translating gives CASSRKVAGFADTQYF.

The CDR3 protein is CSVEDLRGADNEQFF. CDR3 DNA: TGCAGCGTTGAAGATTTGAGGGGGGCAGACAATGAGCAGTTCTTC. The chain uses TRBV29-1 and TRBJ2-1; D assignment may be TRBD1 or TRBD2 (6 bases each). From germline, CDR1 is SQVTM and CDR2 ANQGSEA. The V end was cut by 0 bases, the J end by 5 bases, with 14 bases between. The CDR3 is 15 amino acids.

The chain is built from TRBV5-1 and TRBJ2-7, with D maybe TRBD1 (5 bases). Germline V gene lookup returns CDR1 SGHRS and CDR2 YFSETQ. This CDR3 is built from 15 residues. The V and J ends lost 0 bases and 1 base respectively, with 11 bases between them. The CDR3, as DNA: TGCGCCAGCAGCTTGGGGGTAGGGGTATCCTACGAGCAGTACGTC. It yields the protein CASSLGVGVSYEQYV.